The 11 T cell receptor beta chains given below trace back to one sample, sequenced in a study of Graves' ophthalmopathy and Graves' hyperthyroidism. For repertoire sequencing, the TCR beta CDR3 regions were amplified from RNA transcripts. Second-round multiplex PCR came after a first-round RT-PCR that employed HTBI primers. A single record per CDR3 protein comes from TCRdb applying MiXCR to the multiplex PCR reads. The data hold just over 600,000 distinct CDR3 sequences, with about a fifth observed a single time. The material sequenced was peripheral blood. All receptors come from a woman younger than 30 with stable Graves' hyperthyroidism. Some clones in this sample may be carry-over from other donors' samples.

The table lists this clonotype with many counts. The chain links TRBV6-2 or TRBV6-3 to TRBJ2-5; the D is unclear. Germline V lookup: CDR1 MNHEY, CDR2 SVGEGT. CDR3 length equals 15 residues. The V and J ends lost 0 bases and 5 bases respectively, with 13 bases between them. Here the CDR3 DNA reads TGTGCCAGCAGTTACTCGAGCCCCATACTGGAGACCCAGTACTTC. Amino acid sequence: CASSYSSPILETQYF.

This clonotype appeared a few times. The gene calls are TRBV28 and TRBJ2-7; 9 bases align to TRBD1. CDR1 and CDR2 from the germline V gene are MDHEN and SYDVKM. This CDR3 is built from 17 residues. The junction had 12 bases not matched to a gene; V was cut back by 6 bases and J by 0 bases. The DNA of the CDR3 is TGTGCCAGCAGACCCGGGCCGGGACAGGGTCTCTCCTACGAGCAGTACTTC. It is translated as CASRPGPGQGLSYEQYF.

This clonotype was seen repeatedly, ten times or more. The V call is TRBV10-3, the J call TRBJ2-7; D ambiguous. The V gene's germline CDR1 is ENHRY and CDR2 SYGVKD. The CDR3 has 15 residues. Trimming cost V 2 bases and J 3 bases, with 14 bases left between them. DNA for the CDR3: TGTGCCATCAGTGAGAGGCTACCCCCACGCTACGAGCAGTACTTC. The encoded protein is CAISERLPPRYEQYF.

In regard to this clonotype: A read error is possible here, since a much larger clone lies one base away. This CDR3 is CASSQLGFTEACF. The DNA of the CDR3 is TGTGCCAGCAGCCAACTGGGGTTCACTGAAGCTTGCTTT. The V and J genes are TRBV14 and TRBJ1-1; no reliable D call. Germline values: CDR1 SGHDN, CDR2 FVKESK. The CDR3 covers 13 residues.

This clonotype was observed at least ten times. V is TRBV2 and J is TRBJ1-1; D remains unclear. V shed 2 bases and J shed 2 bases, with 6 bases lying between them. The CDR3 contains 13 residues. Per the germline V gene, CDR1 is SNHLY and CDR2 is FYNNEI. The CDR3: CASSELRNTEAFF. CDR3 nucleotide sequence: TGTGCCAGCAGTGAACTGAGAAACACTGAAGCTTTCTTT. The variable domain in full, completed from reference TRBV2 and TRBJ1-1, reads EPEVTQTPSHQVTQMGQEVILRCVPISNHLYFYWYRQILGQKVEFLVSFYNNEISEKSEIFDDQFSVERPDGSNFTLKIRSTKLEDSAMYFCASSELRNTEAFFGQGTRLTVV.

This clonotype showed up just a few times. The genes are TRBV18 and TRBJ1-1; D gene ambiguous. CDR3 length: 14 residues. V was trimmed by 1 base and J by 1 base, leaving 7 bases between them. From germline, CDR1 is KGHSH and CDR2 LQKENI. The CDR3 nucleotides read TGTGCCAGCTCACCACAGGTGGGGAACACTGAAGCTTTCTTT. Residues: CASSPQVGNTEAFF.

This clonotype was counted at least ten times. This chain joins TRBV12-3 or TRBV12-4 and TRBJ1-1; 7 bases map to TRBD1. CDR3 length: 14 residues. V shed 5 bases, J shed 6 bases, and the junction held 9 bases outside the gene matches. The CDR3 region is CASSRKTGYPEAFF. The CDR3 coding sequence is TGTGCCAGCAGTCGGAAGACAGGGTACCCTGAAGCTTTCTTT.

This clonotype was seen repeatedly, ten times or more. The genes are TRBV30 and TRBJ1-2; 7 bases agree with TRBD1. The CDR3 runs 13 residues. The germline V gene encodes CDR1 GTSNPN and CDR2 SVGIG (reference sequence). V gave up 3 bases and J gave up 2 bases; unmatched junction bases: 3. In DNA, the CDR3 is TGTGCCTGGAGGACAGGGAGAAACTATGGCTACACCTTC. This sequence encodes CAWRTGRNYGYTF.

This clonotype showed up just once. The J gene is TRBJ1-5, the V gene TRBV20-1; the match to TRBD1 covers 10 bases. CDR3 length: 14 amino acids. The V gene end was trimmed by 4 bases and the J gene end by 5 bases; junction bases not matched to a gene: 5. Germline loops: CDR1 DFQATT, CDR2 SNEGSKA (reference sequence). CDR3 DNA sequence: TGCAGTGCTATTCCGGGACAGGGGTATCAGCCCCAGCATTTT. Encoded protein: CSAIPGQGYQPQHF.

The rearrangement links TRBV7-2 to TRBJ2-1, with TRBD2 matching over 7 bases. In germline, CDR1 is SGHTA, CDR2 FQGNSA. The CDR3 has 19 residues. J gave up 2 bases and V 0 bases, and 13 bases lay outside the gene matches. DNA of the CDR3: TGTGCCAGCAGCTTAGCCCAGCGGGATTACTCCTTTACCTACAATGAGCAGTTCTTC. Protein: CASSLAQRDYSFTYNEQFF.

The sample holds many counts of this clonotype. The chain recombines TRBV7-2 with TRBJ2-7, with TRBD1 identical over 7 bases. The CDR3 loop spans 12 amino acids. With 5 bases clipped from V and 6 bases from J, the junction kept 4 bases outside the gene matches. The germline CDR1 and CDR2 sequences are SGHTA and FQGNSA. CDR3 in amino acids: CASSPGTVEQYF. CDR3 bases: TGTGCCAGCAGCCCGGGGACAGTCGAGCAGTACTTC. The entire variable domain, with the rest obtained from reference TRBV7-2 and TRBJ2-7, is as follows: GAGVSQSPSNKVTEKGKDVELRCDPISGHTALYWYRQSLGQGLEFLIYFQGNSAPDKSGLPSDRFSAERTGGSVSTLTIQRTQQEDSAVYLCASSPGTVEQYFGPGTRLTVT.